These T cell receptor beta chains were read from a single sample in a study of CD4+ T cells in melanoma. Profiling relied on immunoSEQ multiplex PCR, and the TCRdb table lists in-frame clones only, not all of them. This sample has 120,000 to 150,000 clones, with 92% found just once. The receptor source for this set is a human donor with melanoma. The CDR3 runs from the conserved cysteine through the conserved F or W. Rows give clone size only sometimes, using once, few, many, or a class for an expanded clone.

cdr3_length clone_size j_call v_call cdr3_aa
13 - TRBJ2-7 TRBV11-2 CASSKGQVYEQYF
15 - TRBJ1-2 TRBV5-6 CASSLTGGRLYGYTF
15 - TRBJ1-2 TRBV9 CASSVGLAPDYGYTF
18 - TRBJ2-5 TRBV5-1 CASSWRLGTGGSEETQYF
19 - TRBJ1-4 TRBV23-1 CASSQLRQGKIATNEKLFF
13 - TRBJ2-2 TRBV7-6 CASSLSNTGELFF
15 - TRBJ2-4 TRBV5-1 CASTHTVGAQNIQYF
13 - TRBJ1-1 TRBV9 CASSVATSGLAFF
14 - TRBJ1-2 TRBV5-4 CASSSDLGRRGYTF
13 - TRBJ2-7 TRBV7-9 CASSFRDRDEQYF
15 - TRBJ1-1 TRBV7-3 CASSLTRQLNTEAFF
13 - TRBJ1-2 TRBV18 CASSPDRGYGYTF
11 - TRBJ1-1 TRBV6-5 CASSGVQEAFF
14 - TRBJ2-5 TRBV5-6 CASSTYYRQETQYF
15 - TRBJ1-4 TRBV30 CAWSVRSVTNEKLFF
14 - TRBJ1-2 TRBV9 CASSVEARVHGYTF
16 - TRBJ2-4 TRBV5-1 CASSPPDSLAKNIQYF
13 - TRBJ2-5 TRBV10-1 CASSAGGGETQYF
14 - TRBJ1-6 TRBV7-3 CASSLTGFGSPLHF
15 - TRBJ1-1 TRBV18 CASSQTTRLLTEAFF
14 - TRBJ1-5 TRBV29-1 CSVREGAGNQPQHF
15 - TRBJ1-5 TRBV4-2 CASSRTGDSNQPQHF
14 - TRBJ2-7 TRBV18 CASSPFPGEAEQYF
16 once TRBJ2-3 TRBV4-1 CASSQGGSPSTDTQYF
15 - TRBJ2-7 TRBV11-2 CASSPQGGGSYEQYF
14 - TRBJ2-3 TRBV11-1 CASSLRGRTDTQYF
13 - TRBJ1-6 TRBV7-8 CASSLGAGGNLHF
11 - TRBJ1-1 TRBV20-1 CSAHRVQEAFF
15 - TRBJ2-7 TRBV6-4 CASSTYAGPTYEQYF
17 - TRBJ2-5 TRBV7-6 CASSQSLATGYQETQYF
13 few TRBJ1-1 TRBV29-1 CSIPGGGGTEAFF
12 - TRBJ2-1 TRBV9 CASSRKGDEQFF
14 - TRBJ1-3 TRBV6-5 CASSYLGAGNTIYF
17 once TRBJ2-1 TRBV19 CASSIRQGQGFPYEQFF
14 - TRBJ2-2 TRBV30 CAWEVTGGTGELFF
14 - TRBJ2-3 TRBV7-3 CASSSSGGQDTQYF
14 - TRBJ2-7 TRBV7-9 CASSPMGQAYEQYF
12 once TRBJ1-1 TRBV10-3 CAISERNTEAFF
15 - TRBJ2-1 TRBV6-5 CASSYRRQGRNEQFF
14 - TRBJ1-6 TRBV18 CASSRGTDHSPLHF
12 - TRBJ2-1 TRBV6-1 CASSPRGHEQFF
14 once TRBJ1-5 TRBV18 CASSRSSGNQPQHF
10 - TRBJ1-2 TRBV5-8 CASTPGGYTF
17 - TRBJ1-1 TRBV4-1 CASSRPGQGGTNTEAFF
13 - TRBJ2-5 TRBV5-1 CASSTGPQETQYF
13 - TRBJ1-5 TRBV18 CASSPDLNQPQHF
15 - TRBJ1-2 TRBV27 CASSPLSQSPSGYTF
14 - TRBJ2-1 TRBV27 CASSSHGAPNEQFF
17 - TRBJ1-2 TRBV28 CASSLEASRGASYGYTF
13 - TRBJ2-1 TRBV29-1 CSVGTSSYNEQFF
14 - TRBJ1-2 TRBV11-2 CASSLIQGRDGYTF
12 once TRBJ2-2 TRBV7-9 CASSFGTGELFF